In its sample, the clone carrying this T cell receptor beta chain was seen a few times. This entry belongs to a study of blood T cell repertoires in COVID-19. Study-level information: There were acute and convalescent COVID-19 samples, and they came from the United States, Italy and Spain.

In the original processing: Cell counts per sample came from amplifying reference gene primers. Data came from immunoSEQ multiplex PCR; TCRdb stores just in-frame clones and leaves some out. V and J calls and clone size are those listed in that table; D and trimming were worked out from the DNA. In the table there are approximately 210,000 clones, 70% to 90% of which are singletons. The CDR3 contains 16 residues. The junction had 7 bases not matched to a gene; V was cut back by 5 bases and J by 1 base. Germline V gene lookup returns CDR1 MNHNY and CDR2 SVGAGI (reference sequence). Sample: peripheral blood. The chain couples TRBV6-6 to TRBJ2-3; TRBD1 matches 9 bases. This TCR was recovered from a man in his forties or fifties with COVID-19, enrolled during active disease. CDR3 in DNA: TGTGCCAGCAGTGTACGAAGGACAGGGGGCACAGATACGCAGTATTTT. This codes for CASSVRRTGGTDTQYF.